This paragraph covers one T cell receptor beta chain sequence. This specimen comes from a study of shared clonotypes between healthy human individuals. This CDR3 spans 14 amino acids. CDR1 and CDR2 (germline): MGHRA, YSYEKL. Trimming left V 0 bases short and J 2 bases short, with 8 bases between. Assay used: immunoSEQ multiplex PCR; TCRdb lists only in-frame clones, some missing. The sample shows roughly 2.5 million clones, roughly 92% of them seen only once. The chain combines TRBV4-1 with TRBJ2-7; D ambiguous. The TCR sequence derives from a young man in good health. The sequenced sample consisted of naive CD4+ T cells sorted from blood. The subset: CD45RA+ positively selected. The DNA for the CDR3 is TGCGCCAGCAGCCAAGATCAACAGCCCTACGAGCAGTACTTC. Encoded protein: CASSQDQQPYEQYF.